This note documents a single T cell receptor beta chain sequence. Its specificity is unknown. The data originate from a study of T cell responses to AZD1222 COVID-19 vaccine. Sequenced by immunoSEQ multiplex PCR; TCRdb stores in-frame clones only, minus some. The table includes approximately 61,000 clones, roughly four fifths detected once. Study-wide results and caveats: Baseline serostatus was positive in only 5 to 7 AZD1222 recipients. Sampling that yielded the repertoires occurred only after the peak T cell response.

The CDR3 length is 14 residues. Germline V gene lookup returns CDR1 LGHNA and CDR2 YSLEER. V was trimmed by 2 bases and J by 3 bases, leaving 8 bases between them. Material: peripheral blood, obtained 28 days after the second AZD1222 dose. This chain connects TRBV4-3 to TRBJ1-5; tentative D call: TRBD1 (5 bases). The TCR was taken from an adult who received the AZD1222 COVID-19 vaccine. CDR3 sequence (DNA): TGCGCCAGCAGCCAAACAGGACCCAATCAGCCCCAGCATTTT. Encoded protein: CASSQTGPNQPQHF.